Described below is a single T cell receptor beta chain sequence and its context. The clone's antigen remains unknown. Per-base quality was not reported, and no clone a single base away is much larger than it. Within the sample, other DNA sequences also encode this same CDR3. The sample originates from a study of T cells in tumors after PD-1 blockade (dated by TCRdb to the late 2010s). Regarding the research as a whole: Prior checkpoint blockade, systemic immunosuppressant use, and recent radiotherapy or other anti-cancer therapy within 4 weeks were grounds for patient exclusion. On average, peripheral blood samples yielded some 37,000 unique clonotypes and 113,528 TCR templates (range about 23,000-270,000). Paired single-cell RNA and TCR sequencing was performed on site-matched tumors from BCC or SCC patients before and after anti-PD-1 therapy. RECIST version 1.1 was used to assess clinical response. Patients received pembrolizumab 200 mg every 3 weeks or cemiplimab 350 mg every 2 weeks. To compare blood and tumor clonotypes, bulk TCR sequencing was performed on under 12 peripheral blood samples from 5 patients. Ongoing daily vismodegib 150 mg was also given to a subset of patients during anti-PD-1 treatment. What the research found in general, with its limitations: About two fifths of the TCR clonotypes from tumors also showed up in blood, and some novel exhausted tumor clones were present in pre-treatment blood, which suggests peripheral recruitment. Where the novel T cell clones came from was not identified, and possible sources could include lymphoid organs or rare unexpanded clones inside the tumor or in the tumor periphery.

The immunoSEQ platform was used to carry out deep TCRbeta sequencing. The original methods were these. Only productive rearrangements were exported from the immunoSEQ Analyzer for downstream analysis. T cell phenotypes were assigned to bulk TCRbeta clonotypes by matching to single-cell RNA+TCR-seq clones sharing the same TCRbeta sequence. Using bulk TCR sequencing data, clone enrichment in tumor was calculated by dividing a clone's tumor frequency by the same clone's PBMC frequency. GLIPH was used to group TCRs into specificity groups, clusters of distinct TCRs likely recognizing common antigens via shared CDR3 motifs. TCRdb's version of the immuneACCESS table is confined to in-frame rearrangements and falls short of the full clone set. An unresolved V gene accounts for under half of the shortfall where checked; the remainder is of unknown origin. The DNA gave D and trimming, while V, J and clone size come from that table. The sample profile shows 15,000 or so clones; roughly 80% of them were found once. Of the sample, just under 25% falls within the top ten clones.

Interpreted using the paper, the time point label stands for: after anti-PD-1 therapy. Genomic DNA extracted from tumor biopsies or peripheral blood was used for bulk TCRbeta sequencing, with input ranging from about 600 ng to 6,500 ng. All patients had histologically proven advanced or metastatic basal or squamous cell carcinoma and were poor candidates for surgical resection. The basal cell carcinoma cohort was made up of fewer than 14 patients, and bulk tumor TCR sequencing was performed for 7 to 9 of these patients. Taken from cysteine to phenylalanine, the CDR3 has 18 residues. Only the CDR3 DNA is retained, 54 bases long and in frame from the first base. The germline V gene encodes CDR1 SGHTA and CDR2 FQGTGA. Cut back by 5 bases and 0 bases, the V and J ends lie 22 bases apart.

This clonotype was obtained from a human donor with basal cell carcinoma. The material sequenced was PBMCs, taken after anti-PD-1 treatment. The receptor chain draws on TRBV7-3 and TRBJ1-2; the D region possibly corresponds to TRBD1 (6 bases align). The CDR3 protein: CASSGRGDKSPSNYGYTF. The DNA is as follows: TGTGCCAGCAGCGGTCGGGGGGACAAGTCTCCGTCTAACTATGGCTACACCTTC.